The 26 T cell receptor beta chains reported below all come from one sample, sequenced in a study of shared clonotypes between healthy human individuals. Profiling relied on immunoSEQ multiplex PCR, and the TCRdb table lists in-frame clones only, not all of them. The table shows more than 2 million clones, with almost 96% occurring only once. The sequenced sample was naive CD4+ T cells sorted from blood. Subset described: CD45RA+ positively selected. The receptor source for this set is a young man in good health.

The genes are TRBV6-5 and TRBJ2-2, with no clear D. V dropped 3 bases and J dropped 5 bases, with 13 bases sitting between them. CDR1 is MNHEY, CDR2 SVGAGI, per germline. This CDR3 has 15 amino acids. CDR3 nucleotides: TGTGCCAGCAGTTATGGGTATGGGGTAACCGGGGAGCTGTTTTTT. Amino acids: CASSYGYGVTGELFF.

This sequence joins TRBV4-1 and TRBJ2-7; D is undetermined. The V gene's germline CDR1 is MGHRA and CDR2 YSYEKL. The CDR3 spans 13 residues. V lost 0 bases and J 4 bases, leaving 7 bases between the germline ends. Written as DNA, the CDR3 is TGCGCCAGCAGCCAAGAGGGTTGGTACGAGCAGTACTTC. Translation: CASSQEGWYEQYF.

In its sample, this clone was seen a few times. J is TRBJ2-7 and V is TRBV1; the table's D gene call, TRBD1, was not cross checked with the DNA. TRBV1 is deemed a pseudogene. The CDR3 is 13 amino acids. The CDR3 DNA follows: TGCACCAGCGGCCCGATCAGTGACTACGAGCAGTACTTC. Translating gives CTSGPISDYEQYF.

Worth noting for this clone: Other DNA sequences in the same sample also yield this CDR3. This sequence joins TRBV2 and TRBJ2-7; no clear D. The CDR3 contains 11 residues. V was cut by 6 bases and J by 6 bases, with 9 bases left in between. Germline V gene sequence: CDR1 SNHLY, CDR2 FYNNEI. The DNA of the CDR3 is TGTGCCAGCAGCCCCCCTGGCGAGCAGTACTTC. Its translation: CASSPPGEQYF.

The V call is TRBV5-5, the J call TRBJ1-5, with no clear D. Trimming took 0 bases from V and 5 from J, leaving 27 bases between them. This CDR3 has 20 amino acids. The V gene's germline CDR1 is SGHKS and CDR2 YYEKEE (reference sequence). CDR3 in DNA: TGTGCCAGCAGCTTGGACCCACCCCTATCCAGACAAGGGAAGGATCAGCCCCAGCATTTT. It yields the protein CASSLDPPLSRQGKDQPQHF. Filled out from reference TRBV5-5 and TRBJ1-5, the complete variable domain reads DAGVTQSPTHLIKTRGQQVTLRCSPISGHKSVSWYQQVLGQGPQFIFQYYEKEERGRGNFPDRFSARQFPNYSSELNVNALLLGDSALYLCASSLDPPLSRQGKDQPQHFGDGTRLSIL.

J is TRBJ2-4 and V is TRBV7-9, with 7 bases aligning to TRBD2. This CDR3 has 17 residues. V lost 4 bases and J lost 0; bases outside the gene matches: 9. Germline V gene sequence: CDR1 SEHNR, CDR2 FQNEAQ (reference sequence). DNA for the CDR3: TGTGCCAGCAGCTCGGAAGCTAGCGGCCTAGCCAAAAACATTCAGTACTTC. Translating gives CASSSEASGLAKNIQYF.

This chain's CDR3 is CAWSASLTGTGAPLAKNIQYF. In nucleotides, the CDR3 is TGTGCCTGGAGTGCCTCTCTGACCGGGACAGGTGCCCCCTTAGCCAAAAACATTCAGTACTTC. The V gene is TRBV30, the J gene TRBJ2-4; 8 nucleotides match TRBD1. CDR3 length: 21 amino acids. The V gene end was trimmed by 1 base and the J gene end by 0 bases; junction bases not matched to a gene: 20. Germline CDR1 reads GTSNPN; CDR2 reads SVGIG (reference sequence).

This rearrangement joins TRBV28 to TRBJ1-2; 8 bases align to TRBD1. Germline V lookup: CDR1 MDHEN, CDR2 SYDVKM. After removal of 2 bases from V and 0 bases from J, the junction contained 11 bases not matched to a gene. This CDR3 is 18 amino acids long. Written as DNA, the CDR3 is TGTGCCAGCAGTTTAGGCGGCAGGGGGCTGACTTCTAACTATGGCTACACCTTC. This translates into CASSLGGRGLTSNYGYTF.

The chain joins TRBV6-6 to TRBJ2-2, with 8 bases aligning to TRBD1. The CDR3 totals 16 residues. Per the germline V gene, CDR1 is MNHNY and CDR2 is SVGAGI (reference sequence). Trimming removed 4 bases from V and 1 base from J; junction bases left unmatched: 5. The CDR3 spells CASSSYDRGNTGELFF. For the CDR3, the DNA is TGTGCCAGCAGTTCCTACGACAGGGGGAACACCGGGGAGCTGTTTTTT.

V and J are TRBV6-5 and TRBJ2-3; TRBD1 might be the D (6 bases). This CDR3 has 14 amino acids. V dropped 5 bases and J dropped 9 bases, with 18 bases sitting between them. Germline V gives CDR1 MNHEY, CDR2 SVGAGI. The CDR3 protein is CASSIETGKRTQYF. The DNA for the CDR3 is TGTGCCAGCAGTATCGAAACAGGGAAAAGGACGCAGTATTTT.

V is TRBV6-1 and J is TRBJ2-4, with TRBD2 matching 7 bases. Trimming cost V 7 bases and J 7 bases; bases outside gene matches: 7. Germline loops: CDR1 MNHNS, CDR2 SASEGT. The CDR3 runs 13 residues. The CDR3 region is CASKPVGGNIQYF. As DNA, the CDR3 is TGTGCCAGCAAGCCCGTGGGGGGGAACATTCAGTACTTC.

This chain connects TRBV7-6 to TRBJ1-1; 9 bases fit TRBD1. This CDR3 has 15 amino acids. Trimming removed 4 bases from V and 1 base from J; junction bases left unmatched: 4. In germline, CDR1 is SGHVS, CDR2 FNYEAQ. CDR3 sequence reads: CASSSGTGTNTEAFF. As DNA, the CDR3 is TGTGCCAGCAGCTCCGGGACAGGGACGAACACTGAAGCTTTCTTT.

The chain employs TRBV4-1 and TRBJ1-1; weak D call: TRBD1 (5 bases). CDR1 is MGHRA and CDR2 is YSYEKL in the germline V gene. This CDR3 has 16 amino acids. V lost 1 base and J lost 1, with 13 bases in between. The CDR3 DNA follows: TGCGCCAGCAGCCAAGTCCCCGACAGAGAGAACACTGAAGCTTTCTTT. Amino acid sequence: CASSQVPDRENTEAFF.

The V gene is TRBV6-6, the J gene TRBJ2-7, with D perhaps matching TRBD1 (6 bases). V lost 5 bases and J 2 bases, leaving 10 bases between the germline ends. The germline V gene encodes CDR1 MNHNY and CDR2 SVGAGI (reference sequence). CDR3 length: 13 residues. CDR3 nucleotides: TGTGCCAGCAGTAGACAGGTGACCTACGAGCAGTACTTC. Translating it yields CASSRQVTYEQYF.

The chain couples TRBV10-1 to TRBJ2-7, with 10 bases lining up with TRBD2. CDR1 is WNHNN and CDR2 is SYGVQD in the germline V gene (reference sequence). CDR3 length: 15 residues. J lost 7 bases, V lost 3 bases, and 9 bases had no gene match. CDR3 loop: CASSDGVAGGWEQYF. CDR3 DNA: TGCGCCAGCAGTGATGGGGTAGCGGGAGGCTGGGAGCAGTACTTC.

This clone has more than one count but fewer than ten. The chain couples TRBV6-4 to TRBJ1-4; no clear D. CDR1 and CDR2 from the germline V gene are MRHNA and SNTAGT. The CDR3 contains 10 residues. The V end was cut by 3 bases, the J end by 12 bases, with 5 bases between. For the CDR3, the DNA is TGTGCCAGCAGTGAGCGCGAACTGTTTTTT. Encoded protein: CASSERELFF.

The gene calls are TRBV13 and TRBJ2-5; 7 bases align to TRBD1. The CDR3 is 14 amino acids. The ends lost 5 bases at V and 2 bases at J; junction bases unmatched: 5. CDR1 PRHDT and CDR2 FYEKMQ come from the germline V gene (reference sequence). The CDR3 DNA reads as TGTGCCAGCAGCCCCAGGGGGATTCAAGAGACCCAGTACTTC. Its protein product is CASSPRGIQETQYF.

The chain combines TRBV10-1 with TRBJ2-3; 11 nucleotides line up with TRBD2. The CDR3 contains 15 residues. Germline V gene lookup returns CDR1 WNHNN and CDR2 SYGVQD (reference sequence). V shed 5 bases, J shed 4 bases, and the junction held 5 bases outside the gene matches. CDR3 residues: CASSPGTSGSDTQYF. In nucleotides, the CDR3 is TGCGCCAGCAGTCCCGGGACTAGCGGATCAGATACGCAGTATTTT.

The chain joins TRBV28 to TRBJ2-7, with a tentative D call TRBD2 (6 bases). Per germline, CDR1 MDHEN and CDR2 SYDVKM. V dropped 7 bases and J dropped 3 bases, with 13 bases sitting between them. This CDR3 comprises 13 residues. CDR3 DNA: TGTGCCAGCACTTCCGGGACTGGCTACGAGCAGTACTTC. Translation: CASTSGTGYEQYF. Full variable domain (outside the CDR3, taken from reference TRBV28 and TRBJ2-7): DVKVTQSSRYLVKRTGEKVFLECVQDMDHENMFWYRQDPGLGLRLIYFSYDVKMKEKGDIPEGYSVSREKKERFSLILESASTNQTSMYLCASTSGTGYEQYFGPGTRLTVT.

The chain carries TRBV29-1 and TRBJ1-5; D is unclear. CDR1 SQVTM and CDR2 ANQGSEA come from the germline V gene. The CDR3 has 14 amino acids. Trimming removed 4 bases at V and 1 base at J, with 11 bases between. This chain's CDR3 is CSVAVFGSNQPQHF. The CDR3, as DNA: TGCAGCGTTGCCGTTTTCGGGAGCAATCAGCCCCAGCATTTT.

V is TRBV4-3 and J is TRBJ2-1, with a possible D match to TRBD2 (6 bases). V gave up 1 base and J gave up 0 bases, with 13 bases separating them. The germline CDR1 and CDR2 sequences are LGHNA and YSLEER. This CDR3 comprises 17 residues. CDR3 nucleotide sequence: TGCGCCAGCAGCCAAGCACAGGAGGGCTACTCCTACAATGAGCAGTTCTTC. This gives the protein CASSQAQEGYSYNEQFF.

The CDR3 DNA follows: TGCGCCAGCGGCGTAGTTGTGGGCCACGAGCAGTACTTC. It specifies CASGVVVGHEQYF. The J gene is TRBJ2-7, the V gene TRBV5-1, with D unresolved. Germline-derived CDR1 and CDR2 are SGHRS and YFSETQ. V lost 7 bases and J 5 bases, leaving 16 bases between the germline ends. CDR3 size: 13 residues.

The chain couples TRBV6-1 to TRBJ2-7; D is perhaps TRBD1 or TRBD2 (5 bases each). Deletions cut 6 bases from V and 4 bases from J, with 13 bases between. The germline V gene encodes CDR1 MNHNS and CDR2 SASEGT. The CDR3 has 13 residues. The CDR3 DNA reads as TGTGCCAGCAGCCTCCAGAGGGGTTACGAGCAGTACTTC. This translates into CASSLQRGYEQYF.

This clone was counted a single time. The chain links TRBV27 to TRBJ2-7; 10 bases align to TRBD1. The germline gives CDR1 MNHEY, CDR2 SMNVEV (reference sequence). Trimming removed 2 bases from V and 4 bases from J; junction bases left unmatched: 5. CDR3 length: 15 residues. The CDR3 DNA sequence: TGTGCCAGCAGTTTAGGACAGGGGGGGGGTTACGAGCAGTACTTC. It encodes CASSLGQGGGYEQYF.

The J gene is TRBJ2-7, the V gene TRBV6-1; no definite D call. V lost 0 bases to trimming and J lost 1 base, with 7 bases between them. The CDR3 runs 14 residues. Germline V lookup: CDR1 MNHNS, CDR2 SASEGT. CDR3 coding DNA: TGTGCCAGCAGTGAAGCAGGTGATTCCTACGAGCAGTACTTC. It codes for CASSEAGDSYEQYF.

The chain uses TRBV7-9 and TRBJ1-1; the match to TRBD1 covers 7 bases. CDR1 is SEHNR, CDR2 FQNEAQ, per germline (reference sequence). V lost 4 bases to trimming and J lost 2 bases; unmatched junction nucleotides: 4. The CDR3 covers 14 residues. CDR3 loop: CASSSRDSNTEAFF. The CDR3 nucleotides are TGTGCCAGCAGCTCCCGGGACAGTAACACTGAAGCTTTCTTT.